Each of the 32 T cell receptor beta chains below was sequenced from the same sample in a study of T cells in Graves' hyperthyroidism and ophthalmopathy. The investigators amplified TCR beta CDR3 regions from RNA transcripts. The TCR CDR3 first-round RT-PCR relied on the HTBI primer set. From the multiplex PCR reads, TCRdb called clonotypes with MiXCR, one entry per CDR3 protein. Of around 600,000 distinct CDR3 sequences listed, 14% are singletons. The source material was blood. The receptors here all came from a woman aged 18-30 years with Graves' ophthalmopathy.

This clonotype showed up many times. The rearrangement links TRBV12-3 or TRBV12-4 to TRBJ2-1; D remains unclear. The CDR3 totals 11 residues. Trimming removed 5 bases at V and 10 bases at J, with 9 bases between. The CDR3 spells CASSPRGEQFF. CDR3 coding DNA: TGTGCCAGCAGTCCACGTGGAGAGCAGTTCTTC.

The chain employs TRBV9 and TRBJ2-5; perhaps D is TRBD1 or TRBD2 (5 bases each). V was shortened by 3 bases and J by 5 bases, with 11 bases between the two germline ends. CDR1 and CDR2 from the germline V gene are SGDLS and YYNGEE. The CDR3 extends over 13 amino acids. The CDR3 loop reads CASSGDPRETQYF. The CDR3 nucleotides read TGTGCCAGCAGCGGGGACCCCCGGGAGACCCAGTACTTC.

This clonotype was counted ten times or more. The J gene is TRBJ2-7, the V gene TRBV2; D perhaps matches TRBD2 (5 bases). Germline-derived CDR1 and CDR2 are SNHLY and FYNNEI. V lost 7 bases, J lost 0 bases, and 10 bases lay in between. The CDR3 is 13 residues long. This CDR3 reads CASMSGSSYEQYF. In nucleotides, the CDR3 is TGTGCCAGCATGAGCGGAAGCTCCTACGAGCAGTACTTC.

V and J are TRBV7-9 and TRBJ1-4, with D tentatively TRBD1 (6 bases). V was pared by 4 bases and J by 7 bases, with 19 bases between. Looked up from germline, CDR1 is SEHNR and CDR2 is FQNEAQ (reference sequence). The CDR3 has 16 residues. In nucleotides, the CDR3 is TGTGCCAGCAGCTCCCTTGCGGGGGGGCCTGGTGAAAAACTGTTTTTT. Its translation: CASSSLAGGPGEKLFF.

This clonotype was detected a few times. The chain recombines TRBV19 with TRBJ2-1, with TRBD1 identical over 9 bases. Germline V gene sequence: CDR1 LNHDA, CDR2 SQIVND (reference sequence). Trimming took 9 bases from V and 7 from J; bases not matched to a gene: 13. The CDR3 has 15 amino acids. The CDR3 sequence is CASADRGPPGNEQFF. The CDR3 nucleotides read TGTGCCAGCGCGGACAGGGGACCCCCAGGGAATGAGCAGTTCTTC.

This clonotype appeared many times. This chain connects TRBV30 to TRBJ1-1; 8 positions match TRBD1. CDR3 size: 13 residues. CDR1 and CDR2 from the germline V gene are GTSNPN and SVGIG (reference sequence). The V segment lost 2 bases and the J segment 6 bases; nucleotides outside the gene matches: 5. CDR3 nucleotides: TGTGCCTGGAGTTGGGACAGGATCGCTGAAGCTTTCTTT. This encodes CAWSWDRIAEAFF.

This clonotype was recorded many times. This chain links TRBV14 with TRBJ2-7; D is perhaps TRBD1 or TRBD2 (6 bases each). CDR1 and CDR2 (germline): SGHDN, FVKESK. V lost 0 bases to trimming and J lost 2 bases, with 14 bases between them. This CDR3 spans 16 amino acids. CDR3 DNA sequence: TGTGCCAGCAGCCAAGAGTTTTGGGGGGCTACCTACGAGCAGTACTTC. Amino acids: CASSQEFWGATYEQYF.

A few counts support this clonotype. The rearrangement joins TRBV6-1 to TRBJ2-5; D gene unclear. The CDR3 extends over 11 amino acids. V lost 6 bases to trimming and J lost 12 bases, with 14 bases between them. Germline CDR1 and CDR2: MNHNS and SASEGT. The CDR3 region has the DNA TGTGCCAGCAGAATACCGGGTCCCGAGTACTTC. Its translation: CASRIPGPEYF.

Many counts were recorded for this clonotype. The rearrangement uses TRBV7-2 and TRBJ1-2; possible D gene TRBD1, 5 bases. Per germline, CDR1 SGHTA and CDR2 FQGNSA. This CDR3 is 16 amino acids long. V lost 1 base, J lost 8 bases, and 20 bases lay in between. Here the CDR3 reads CASSLEGWGNLRGYTF. In DNA, the CDR3 is TGTGCCAGCAGCTTAGAGGGTTGGGGGAACCTTAGAGGCTACACCTTC.

The CDR3 DNA is TGCAGTGCTATTCCCCGCAGGGGCCCCGGTTCACCCCTCCACTTT. Amino acid sequence: CSAIPRRGPGSPLHF. J is TRBJ1-6 and V is TRBV20-1; D possibly corresponds to TRBD1 (6 bases). This CDR3 comprises 15 residues. Trimming removed 4 bases at V and 9 bases at J, with 19 bases between. Germline V CDR1 and CDR2: DFQATT, SNEGSKA (reference sequence).

This chain uses TRBV27 with TRBJ1-2; 8 bases match TRBD1. This CDR3 has 16 residues. The germline CDR1 and CDR2 sequences are MNHEY and SMNVEV (reference sequence). V lost 7 bases, J lost 1 base, and 11 bases stayed unmatched. In nucleotides, the CDR3 is TGTGCCAGCACGGGGACAGGAGCTCTCCTTAACTATGGCTACACCTTC. It specifies CASTGTGALLNYGYTF.

The chain is built from TRBV11-2 and TRBJ2-1; 10 nucleotides line up with TRBD2. After removal of 4 bases from V and 4 bases from J, the junction contained 16 bases not matched to a gene. The CDR3 length is 19 residues. Germline V gene lookup returns CDR1 SGHAT and CDR2 FQNNGV. The CDR3, as DNA: TGTGCCAGCAGCTCAGAGTGGGGCCCCGGGACTAGCGTTTACAATGAGCAGTTCTTC. It is translated as CASSSEWGPGTSVYNEQFF.

This clonotype was seen at least ten times. V and J are TRBV6-5 and TRBJ1-3; no clear D. Germline V gene lookup returns CDR1 MNHEY and CDR2 SVGAGI. This CDR3 has 11 residues. Trimming shortened V by 2 bases and J by 7 bases, and 3 bases separated the two germline ends. In DNA form, the CDR3 reads TGTGCCAGCAGTTACAGGAACACCATATATTTT. It translates to CASSYRNTIYF.

This sequence joins TRBV5-1 and TRBJ1-4, with D possibly TRBD1 on 5 matching bases. Germline loops: CDR1 SGHRS, CDR2 YFSETQ. This CDR3 region has 13 residues. V lost 7 bases and J lost 8, with 15 bases in between. This CDR3 reads CASSAGRQEKLFF. CDR3 in DNA: TGCGCCAGCTCAGCAGGGAGGCAGGAAAAACTGTTTTTT. Together with reference TRBV5-1 and TRBJ1-4, the CDR3 gives the full variable domain: KAGVTQTPRYLIKTRGQQVTLSCSPISGHRSVSWYQQTPGQGLQFLFEYFSETQRNKGNFPGRFSGRQFSNSRSEMNVSTLELGDSALYLCASSAGRQEKLFFGSGTQLSVL.

V usage is TRBV29-1 and J usage is TRBJ2-1; 7 bases map to TRBD2. In germline, CDR1 is SQVTM, CDR2 ANQGSEA. The CDR3 consists of 13 residues. With 6 bases clipped from V and 9 bases from J, the junction kept 11 bases outside the gene matches. The CDR3 sequence: CSVEGRAGGEQFF. DNA for the CDR3: TGCAGCGTCGAGGGGAGGGCCGGGGGTGAGCAGTTCTTC.

This clonotype came up a few times. The chain is built from TRBV2 and TRBJ2-5, with D possibly matching TRBD2 (7 bases). Germline V gene lookup returns CDR1 SNHLY and CDR2 FYNNEI. The CDR3 has 13 residues. V lost 5 bases and J 5 bases, leaving 12 bases between the germline ends. In DNA form, the CDR3 reads TGTGCCAGCAGTAACAGGGAGGGGGAGACCCAGTACTTC. Its protein is CASSNREGETQYF.

The V call is TRBV19, the J call TRBJ2-7; 10 positions match TRBD2. The germline gives CDR1 LNHDA, CDR2 SQIVND (reference sequence). The CDR3 totals 15 residues. V dropped 5 bases and J dropped 6; count of bases not matched to a gene: 10. The DNA for the CDR3 is TGTGCCAGTAGTCATACCAGCGGGAGGGCTGGCGAGCAGTACTTC. Encoded protein: CASSHTSGRAGEQYF.

This clonotype turned up a few times. The rearrangement joins TRBV5-1 to TRBJ1-4; tentative D call: TRBD1 (5 bases). This CDR3 region has 14 residues. Germline V CDR1 and CDR2: SGHRS, YFSETQ. Trimming removed 7 bases from V and 0 bases from J, with 10 bases in between. CDR3 nucleotide sequence: TGCGCCAGCCGCAGGGACCCAACTAATGAAAAACTGTTTTTT. It encodes CASRRDPTNEKLFF.

The genes are TRBV24-1 and TRBJ1-1; D is unclear. This CDR3 is built from 13 residues. Germline V gives CDR1 KGHDR, CDR2 SFDVKD. The V end lost 5 bases, the J end lost 1 base, and 7 bases lay between the germline ends. This CDR3 is CATSVGGNTEAFF. The CDR3 nucleotides read TGTGCCACCAGTGTGGGTGGGAACACTGAAGCTTTCTTT.

In its sample, this clonotype was seen once. The chain recombines TRBV20-1 with TRBJ2-1; TRBD1 agrees at 11 bases. Germline CDR1 DFQATT, CDR2 SNEGSKA (reference sequence). V was pared by 0 bases and J by 9 bases, with 7 bases of the junction left unmatched. The CDR3 has 15 residues. The CDR3 region has the DNA TGCAGTGCTAGAGATCGGAGGACAGGGGGCGGTGAGCAGTTCTTC. Amino acids: CSARDRRTGGGEQFF.

This clonotype has a count of ten or more. J is TRBJ2-3 and V is TRBV13; the D gene could be TRBD1 or TRBD2 (6 bases each). Trimming took off 4 bases at V and 3 bases at J, with 20 bases between the two ends. Germline assignment: CDR1 PRHDT and CDR2 FYEKMQ (reference sequence). The CDR3 spans 17 residues. The CDR3, as DNA: TGTGCCAGCAGCTCCCCCCTGACCTGGGGGGCAACAGATACGCAGTATTTT. This translates into CASSSPLTWGATDTQYF.

This chain links TRBV19 with TRBJ2-3; 9 bases align to TRBD2. The V gene's germline CDR1 is LNHDA and CDR2 SQIVND (reference sequence). J gave up 2 bases and V 2 bases, and 5 bases lay outside the gene matches. CDR3 size: 16 residues. The DNA of the CDR3 is TGTGCCAGTAGTATAAAAATAGCGGGAGCCACAGATACGCAGTATTTT. Translated: CASSIKIAGATDTQYF.

This chain joins TRBV2 and TRBJ2-7, with 11 nucleotides matching TRBD2. Germline CDR1 and CDR2: SNHLY and FYNNEI. The length of the CDR3 is 16 residues. V lost 4 bases and J lost 6; bases outside the gene matches: 11. Here the CDR3 reads CASSVKLAGESLEQYF. CDR3 DNA sequence: TGTGCCAGCAGTGTAAAACTAGCGGGAGAATCTCTCGAGCAGTACTTC.

The rearrangement joins TRBV18 to TRBJ2-7; D call uncertain. Germline lookup yields CDR1 KGHSH and CDR2 LQKENI. The CDR3 loop spans 15 amino acids. V lost 0 bases and J lost 0, with 9 bases in between. The CDR3 DNA sequence: TGTGCCAGCTCACCACCTAATGGGTACTCCTACGAGCAGTACTTC. Translating gives CASSPPNGYSYEQYF.

The J gene is TRBJ2-1, the V gene TRBV4-3; D not resolved. The CDR3 is made up of 15 amino acids. Germline-derived CDR1 and CDR2 are LGHNA and YSLEER. V dropped 0 bases and J dropped 15 bases, with 21 bases sitting between them. The DNA of the CDR3 is TGCGCCAGCAGCCAAGAATCGCACAGCGTAGGGCAGTCGTTCTTC. It yields the protein CASSQESHSVGQSFF.

This clonotype has just a few counts. V gene TRBV13 combines with J gene TRBJ2-1, with TRBD2 matching over 7 bases. This CDR3 is built from 15 residues. From germline, CDR1 is PRHDT and CDR2 FYEKMQ (reference sequence). V lost 6 bases to trimming and J lost 7 bases; unmatched junction nucleotides: 12. In nucleotides, the CDR3 is TGTGCCAGCAGGAACCTACGCGGGAGTGGGAATGAGCAGTTCTTC. Amino acids: CASRNLRGSGNEQFF. Using reference TRBV13 and TRBJ2-1 for the parts outside the CDR3, the full variable domain is AAGVIQSPRHLIKEKRETATLKCYPIPRHDTVYWYQQGPGQDPQFLISFYEKMQSDKGSIPDRFSAQQFSDYHSELNMSSLELGDSALYFCASRNLRGSGNEQFFGPGTRLTVL.

This clonotype was seen repeatedly, ten times or more. As DNA, the CDR3 is TGTGCCAGCAGCTTAGGGCGGTGGCAGAGAACAACTGAAGCTTTCTTT. Protein sequence: CASSLGRWQRTTEAFF. V gene TRBV7-8 combines with J gene TRBJ1-1; D unresolved. CDR3 length equals 16 residues. Germline loops: CDR1 SGHVS, CDR2 FQNEAQ. V shed 1 base and J shed 5 bases, with 17 bases lying between them.

The chain recombines TRBV13 with TRBJ2-2, with TRBD2 identical over 13 bases. This CDR3 spans 16 amino acids. Germline lookup yields CDR1 PRHDT and CDR2 FYEKMQ (reference sequence). V shed 4 bases, J shed 4 bases, and the junction held 3 bases outside the gene matches. The CDR3 coding sequence is TGTGCCAGCAGCTCGGGACTAGCGGGAACCACCGGGGAGCTGTTTTTT. It is translated as CASSSGLAGTTGELFF.

The chain recombines TRBV4-2 with TRBJ2-3; D is possibly TRBD2 (6 bases). Germline V gene lookup returns CDR1 LGHNA and CDR2 YNFKEQ. The CDR3 totals 17 residues. The V end was cut by 4 bases, the J end by 0 bases, with 17 bases between. The CDR3 DNA reads as TGTGCCAGCAGCCCGGGACTCTTAACTTCTAGCACAGATACGCAGTATTTT. This codes for CASSPGLLTSSTDTQYF.

This clonotype was seen repeatedly, ten times or more. The genes are TRBV18 and TRBJ1-1; unclear D gene. The CDR3 sequence is 12 residues long. Germline CDR1 reads KGHSH; CDR2 reads LQKENI. With 3 bases removed from V and 6 bases from J, the gap between germline ends came to 8 bases. In DNA, the CDR3 is TGTGCCAGCTCACCCCTTTCTGCTGAAGCTTTCTTT. Translating gives CASSPLSAEAFF.

This clonotype was counted ten times or more. The V and J genes are TRBV6-1 and TRBJ2-7; TRBD1 agrees at 7 bases. There are 16 residues in the CDR3. CDR1 and CDR2 (germline): MNHNS, SASEGT. Trimming took 7 bases from V and 0 from J; bases not matched to a gene: 12. In DNA form, the CDR3 reads TGTGCCAGCAAACAAAGGGCCGGACAGGCCTCCTACGAGCAGTACTTC. Protein product: CASKQRAGQASYEQYF.

Remarks on this clonotype: It may be a read error: a sequence one base away is much more abundant. The chain couples TRBV12-5 to TRBJ2-1, with D perhaps matching TRBD2 (6 bases). CDR1 is LGHNT and CDR2 is FRNRAP in the germline V gene. There are 19 residues in the CDR3. V was cut by 1 base and J by 0 bases, with 19 bases left in between. The CDR3 protein is CASGLAPPYGGSSYNEQFF. DNA for the CDR3: TGTGCTAGTGGTTTGGCCCCCCCGTACGGAGGGAGCTCCTACAATGAGCAGTTCTTC. Variable domain in full (rest from reference TRBV12-5 and TRBJ2-1): DARVTQTPRHKVTEMGQEVTMRCQPILGHNTVFWYRQTMMQGLELLAYFRNRAPLDDSGMPKDRFSAEMPDATLATLKIQPSEPRDSAVYFCASGLAPPYGGSSYNEQFFGPGTRLTVL.